This TCR beta chain was sequenced for a study of T cell responses to AZD1222 COVID-19 vaccine. Whole-study findings and limits: Unmutated regions of variants are reportedly targeted by nearly half of spike-specific TCRs. Among the donors, most were white British and more were female, and clonal diversity was possibly underestimated. An increase in Spike-specific TCR breadth and depth was observed after two AZD1222 doses. None of the repertoires were sampled until the peak T cell response had passed.

This clone was seen a single time. No antigen is known for it. Sequencing was performed with immunoSEQ multiplex PCR; in TCRdb, only in-frame clones are kept and a portion is missing. Of about 140,000 clones in the sample, 80% to 95% were seen once. V shed 10 bases, J shed 1 base, and the junction held 10 bases outside the gene matches. The CDR3 is 15 residues long. The V gene's germline CDR1 is MDHEN and CDR2 SYDVKM. The chain uses TRBV28 and TRBJ1-5; 7 bases match TRBD1. Material: peripheral blood, obtained 28 days after the second AZD1222 dose. This TCR derives from an adult who received the AZD1222 COVID-19 vaccine. The CDR3 coding sequence is TGTGCCACCGCGACAGGGAGGGTAAGCAATCAGCCCCAGCATTTT. It codes for CATATGRVSNQPQHF.